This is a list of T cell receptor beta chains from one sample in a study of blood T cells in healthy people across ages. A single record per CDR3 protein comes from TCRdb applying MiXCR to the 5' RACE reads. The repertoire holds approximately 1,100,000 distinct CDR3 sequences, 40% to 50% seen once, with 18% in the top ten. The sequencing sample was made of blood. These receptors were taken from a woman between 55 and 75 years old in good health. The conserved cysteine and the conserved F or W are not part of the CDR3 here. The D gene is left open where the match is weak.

CDR3: ASRIPGVQNIQY
J: TRBJ2-4
D: .
V: TRBV27

CDR3: SVLWGQKNTEAF
J: TRBJ1-1
D: TRBD1
V: TRBV29-1

CDR3: ASSLVGAGGPYNEQF
J: TRBJ2-1
D: TRBD2
V: TRBV11-2

CDR3: SARDGSGREQF
J: TRBJ2-1
D: TRBD2
V: TRBV20-1

CDR3: ASSPPRHNYNEQF
J: TRBJ2-1
D: .
V: TRBV12-3/TRBV12-4

CDR3: SVAKWGGTYNEQF
J: TRBJ2-1
D: .
V: TRBV29-1

CDR3: ASSARAGVNREQY
J: TRBJ2-5
D: TRBD2
V: TRBV11-1

CDR3: ATSRDQGSVDTQY
J: TRBJ2-3
D: .
V: TRBV15

CDR3: ASSTEQGGWKETQY
J: TRBJ2-5
D: .
V: TRBV27

CDR3: SAQGPAGDNEQF
J: TRBJ2-1
D: TRBD2
V: TRBV20-1

CDR3: ASSLSEADTQY
J: TRBJ2-3
D: .
V: TRBV5-1

CDR3: ASSFSTKF
J: TRBJ2-1
D: .
V: TRBV2

CDR3: ASSIIGERVKLF
J: TRBJ1-4
D: .
V: TRBV19

CDR3: ASSHKVGTGGYGYT
J: TRBJ1-2
D: TRBD1
V: TRBV3-1

CDR3: ASSSTSGSTHEQY
J: TRBJ2-7
D: TRBD2
V: TRBV5-1

CDR3: ASSGRTDYGYT
J: TRBJ1-2
D: .
V: TRBV2

CDR3: TTQETDTQY
J: TRBJ2-3
D: .
V: TRBV4-2

CDR3: SARGRANEQF
J: TRBJ2-1
D: .
V: TRBV20-1

CDR3: SASPLLAGGSTDTQY
J: TRBJ2-3
D: TRBD2
V: TRBV20-1

CDR3: ASSPSRTSGASYEQY
J: TRBJ2-7
D: TRBD2
V: TRBV27

CDR3: ASSSVLSGLAIETQY
J: TRBJ2-5
D: .
V: TRBV27

CDR3: ASSPRQRPRFGHSTDTQY
J: TRBJ2-3
D: .
V: TRBV3-1

CDR3: SAPLSEQF
J: TRBJ2-1
D: .
V: TRBV20-1

CDR3: ASSPTGTSQETQY
J: TRBJ2-5
D: .
V: TRBV9

CDR3: ASKGTYNEQF
J: TRBJ2-1
D: .
V: TRBV7-9

CDR3: ASSSDRGHQNTEAF
J: TRBJ1-1
D: .
V: TRBV28

CDR3: ASRGTSGRGEQF
J: TRBJ2-1
D: TRBD2
V: TRBV6-1

CDR3: ASSPRAGRAHNEQF
J: TRBJ2-1
D: .
V: TRBV18

CDR3: ASSYSPDSSEQY
J: TRBJ2-7
D: .
V: TRBV6-6

CDR3: ASSQTGGGTDTQY
J: TRBJ2-3
D: TRBD1
V: TRBV7-6

CDR3: ASSLTSGRPHYEQY
J: TRBJ2-7
D: TRBD2
V: TRBV12-3/TRBV12-4

CDR3: ASSSLQTGSLGYT
J: TRBJ1-2
D: .
V: TRBV12-3/TRBV12-4

CDR3: ASSRRRNQETQY
J: TRBJ2-5
D: .
V: TRBV28

CDR3: ASSGWTSGSYNEQF
J: TRBJ2-1
D: TRBD2
V: TRBV5-6

CDR3: ASSPGLGNQPQH
J: TRBJ1-5
D: .
V: TRBV12-3/TRBV12-4

CDR3: ASLAFGQGLALAGANVLT
J: TRBJ2-6
D: TRBD1
V: TRBV2

CDR3: ASSESGKNEKLF
J: TRBJ1-4
D: .
V: TRBV25-1

CDR3: ASSLEGLAGSSDTQY
J: TRBJ2-3
D: TRBD2
V: TRBV11-2

CDR3: SAKARRGTQY
J: TRBJ2-3
D: .
V: TRBV20-1

CDR3: ASSPDYLDLVADTQY
J: TRBJ2-3
D: .
V: TRBV11-1

CDR3: ASSFFGRAETQY
J: TRBJ2-5
D: TRBD2
V: TRBV5-1

CDR3: ASSLGVTGQPRTQY
J: TRBJ2-5
D: .
V: TRBV7-8

CDR3: ASSESRYNEQF
J: TRBJ2-1
D: .
V: TRBV10-1

CDR3: ASSPNHGRLQNEQF
J: TRBJ2-1
D: .
V: TRBV12-3/TRBV12-4

CDR3: ASSQNPSGYDQY
J: TRBJ2-4
D: TRBD2
V: TRBV3-1

CDR3: ASSSLGQGAYEQY
J: TRBJ2-7
D: TRBD1
V: TRBV11-1

CDR3: ASSPPAPHTGELF
J: TRBJ2-2
D: .
V: TRBV12-3/TRBV12-4

CDR3: ASSQDYGLNEQF
J: TRBJ2-1
D: .
V: TRBV3-1

CDR3: SAPDYLAYNEQF
J: TRBJ2-1
D: .
V: TRBV20-1

CDR3: ASSLSSGRDGIQY
J: .
D: .
V: TRBV7-2

CDR3: ASSFIGRGPELVYHNEQF
J: TRBJ2-1
D: TRBD1
V: TRBV27

CDR3: ASSATDRLSYEQY
J: TRBJ2-7
D: TRBD1
V: TRBV9

CDR3: ASSYSQGPTFWSGELF
J: TRBJ2-2
D: .
V: TRBV6-5

CDR3: SALWTSGISYEQY
J: .
D: TRBD2
V: TRBV20-1

CDR3: SVDFPGGDYGYT
J: TRBJ1-2
D: TRBD1
V: TRBV29-1

CDR3: ASSLDRGYLSQY
J: TRBJ2-5
D: TRBD1
V: TRBV7-8